This TCR beta chain stems from a study of blood T cells in healthy people across ages. General study findings and limits: The CMV status of each donor remained undetermined, and this could have confounded shifts in expanded clonotypes. The study could not conclusively compare naive and antigen-experienced cells, given its unsorted PBMCs.

This clonotype showed up just a few times. Its target is unknown. It was with a sample-barcoded 5' primer and a J-beta primer mix that a second PCR of roughly 7 to 12 cycles was run. Using its own MiXCR run on the 5' RACE reads, TCRdb lists one record per CDR3 protein. The data show about 1.4 million distinct CDR3 sequences, almost 60% seen once. Per-sample PBMC isolation yielded at least 7 million cells. A minimum of 6 micrograms of total RNA was extracted per sample. The junction had 9 bases not matched to a gene; V was cut back by 8 bases and J by 6 bases. The CDR3 is made up of 14 amino acids. Germline V gives CDR1 SGHVS, CDR2 FQNEAQ.

Sequenced material: blood. This TCR derives from a man between 18 and 35 years old in good health. The V and J genes are TRBV7-8 and TRBJ2-1; TRBD1 matches 8 bases. CDR3 sequence: CASRRGRGRNEQFF. The CDR3 DNA sequence: TGTGCCAGCCGCAGGGGGCGGGGACGCAATGAGCAGTTCTTC.